This T cell receptor (beta chain) derives from a study of shared clonotypes between healthy human individuals. Adult Caucasians living in Nashville, Tennessee made up all of the donors. Concerning this clone: Its cognate antigen is unknown.

Whole-study findings and limits: Rarefaction exposed incomplete sorted-subset sequencing despite large depth. Generation probability values for non-shared clonotypes were lower than those for clonotypes shared by all four donors. Across several donors, naive CD4 shared around 5.3%, naive CD8 3.5% to 4%, memory CD4 roughly 2.5%, memory CD8 0.4% to 0.5%.

The table came from immunoSEQ multiplex PCR; TCRdb's copy has only in-frame clones and leaves some out. The sample holds millions of clones; 85% to 95% are singletons and the top ten take more than 0.1%. Input material: naive CD4+ T cells sorted from blood. Described subset: CD45RA+ positively selected. This TCR was sampled from a young man in good health.

CDR3 DNA: TGTGCCAGCAGAGGACAGGGTTGGGGCGAGCAGTACTTC. It translates to CASRGQGWGEQYF. The chain links TRBV6-5 to TRBJ2-7; 8 bases match TRBD1. The CDR3 covers 13 residues. V lost 6 bases and J lost 6; bases outside the gene matches: 7. From germline, CDR1 is MNHEY and CDR2 SVGAGI.